This T cell receptor (beta chain) is drawn from a study of shared clonotypes between healthy human individuals. General study results and limits: In contrast to clonotypes shared by all four donors, non-shared clonotypes had lower generation probabilities. Four donors shared around 5.2% of their naive CD4 clonotypes.

Remarks on this clone: The antigen remains unidentified.

Trimming took 1 base from V and 0 from J, leaving 9 bases between them. The germline V gene has CDR1 MDHEN and CDR2 SYDVKM. This CDR3 comprises 15 residues. Sequenced by immunoSEQ multiplex PCR; TCRdb stores in-frame clones only, minus some. Counted here are about 690,000 clones, less than 95% occurring once; the ten biggest clones make up 34%. This TCR was sampled from a man younger than 30 in good health. Some clones in this sample may be carry-over from other donors' samples. The sequenced sample consisted of memory CD8+ T cells from PBMCs. Specified subset: CD45RO+ cells pooled with CCR7-negative TemRA cells. The chain is built from TRBV28 and TRBJ1-2; D gene unclear. This CDR3 is CASSLFIRANYGYTF. As DNA, the CDR3 is TGTGCCAGCAGTTTATTCATCAGAGCTAACTATGGCTACACCTTC.